Listed below are T cell receptor beta chains from one sample, sequenced in a study of T cells after posttransplantation cyclophosphamide. Generated by immunoSEQ multiplex PCR, the TCRdb table keeps only in-frame clones and is missing some. The sample holds tens of thousands of clones; 95% to 98% are singletons and the top ten take roughly 0.13%. The material sequenced was naive CD4+ T cells sorted from PBMCs. The receptor source for this set is a man over 45 in good health, CMV-negative, and a related stem cell transplant donor. CDR3s include the opening cysteine and the closing phenylalanine or tryptophan. A D gene is named only where the DNA matches it firmly. A clone size is listed for some rows: how often the clone was seen (once, few, many), or a class if it is expanded.

J gene	clone size	V gene	D gene	CDR3 protein	CDR3 DNA
TRBJ1-1	.	TRBV6-1	.	CASVWKGENTEAFF	TGTGCCAGCGTGTGGAAAGGGGAGAACACTGAAGCTTTCTTT
TRBJ2-7	once	TRBV18	.	CASSSGGYLLEQYF	TGTGCCAGCTCATCGGGGGGCTACCTTTTGGAGCAGTACTTC
TRBJ2-7	.	TRBV5-5	.	CASSLQGRLSYEQYF	TGTGCCAGCAGCTTACAGGGGAGGTTGTCCTACGAGCAGTACTTC
TRBJ2-6	.	TRBV6-5	TRBD1	CASSSGQLSGANVLTF	TGTGCCAGCAGTTCGGGACAGCTCTCTGGGGCCAACGTCCTGACTTTC
TRBJ2-2	.	TRBV27	.	CASSSHSRTGLGGELFF	TGTGCCAGCAGTTCCCATTCGAGAACAGGTTTGGGCGGGGAGCTGTTTTTT
TRBJ2-7	.	TRBV2	TRBD1	CASSKNLPGQGSYEQYF	TGTGCCAGCAGTAAAAACCTTCCCGGACAGGGCTCCTACGAGCAGTACTTC
TRBJ2-7	few	TRBV4-1	TRBD2	CASSLAGEQYF	TGCGCCAGCAGCCTAGCGGGGGAGCAGTACTTC
TRBJ2-2	once	TRBV5-4	TRBD2	CASSLGLAGLRNTGELFF	TGTGCCAGCAGCTTGGGACTAGCGGGGCTACGGAACACCGGGGAGCTGTTTTTT
TRBJ2-7	.	TRBV7-2	TRBD1	CASSLVPGTAYEQYF	TGTGCCAGCAGCTTAGTCCCAGGGACAGCCTACGAGCAGTACTTC
TRBJ2-7	.	TRBV5-4	.	CASSSYGGRYEQYF	TGTGCCAGCAGCTCGTACGGCGGGCGGTACGAGCAGTACTTC
TRBJ2-2	.	TRBV5-1	TRBD2	CASSLLREGRDTGELFF	TGCGCCAGCAGCTTGTTGCGGGAGGGCCGGGACACCGGGGAGCTGTTTTTT
TRBJ2-1	.	TRBV14	TRBD2	CASSQDITSGTMWNEQFF	TGTGCCAGCAGCCAAGATATTACTAGCGGGACTATGTGGAATGAGCAGTTCTTC
TRBJ2-1	.	TRBV6-6	.	CASITPGAGRNEQFF	TGTGCCAGCATCACACCAGGGGCCGGCAGGAATGAGCAGTTCTTC
TRBJ2-1	.	TRBV28	TRBD2	CASASGGTTNEQFF	TGTGCTTCTGCTAGCGGGGGGACGACCAATGAGCAGTTCTTC
TRBJ2-1	.	TRBV5-1	TRBD2	CASVPTSGPYNEQFF	TGCGCCAGTGTACCCACTAGCGGGCCATACAATGAGCAGTTCTTC
TRBJ1-5	once	TRBV5-5	TRBD1	CASSIGDRDYQPQHF	TGTGCCAGCAGCATAGGAGACAGGGACTATCAGCCCCAGCATTTT
TRBJ2-5	.	TRBV27	.	CASSSPLRGETQYF	TGTGCCAGCAGTTCTCCCTTGCGAGGAGAGACCCAGTACTTC
TRBJ2-5	.	TRBV7-3	TRBD2	CASSLLAGGQETQYF	TGTGCCAGCAGCCTTCTAGCGGGGGGACAAGAGACCCAGTACTTC
TRBJ1-1	.	TRBV15	TRBD1	CATSRGTGKTEAFF	TGTGCCACCAGCAGAGGGACAGGTAAAACTGAAGCTTTCTTT
TRBJ2-2	.	TRBV19	.	CASSISSGELFF	TGTGCCAGTAGTATCTCGTCCGGGGAGCTGTTTTTT
TRBJ1-2	.	TRBV10-3	TRBD1	CAISETSTTGGDGYTF	TGTGCCATCAGTGAAACCAGTACGACAGGGGGGGATGGCTACACCTTC
TRBJ2-5	once	TRBV7-9	.	CASSPQMGREETQYF	TGTGCCAGCAGCCCCCAAATGGGGCGAGAAGAGACCCAGTACTTC
TRBJ2-3	.	TRBV6-5	.	CASSNTGMGTDTQYF	TGTGCCAGCAGCAATACAGGGATGGGGACAGATACGCAGTATTTT
TRBJ1-4	.	TRBV11-2	.	CASSGPGANNEKLFF	TGTGCCAGCAGCGGTCCAGGGGCCAATAATGAAAAACTGTTTTTT
TRBJ1-4	.	TRBV5-1	.	CASSLTILDATNEKLFF	TGCGCCAGCAGCTTAACAATCCTTGATGCAACTAATGAAAAACTGTTTTTT
TRBJ2-3	.	TRBV7-2	.	CASSLGMPTDTQYF	TGTGCCAGCAGCCTCGGGATGCCCACAGATACGCAGTATTTT
TRBJ2-7	.	TRBV6-5	.	CASSYSKGLYEQYF	TGTGCCAGCAGTTACTCGAAGGGACTGTACGAGCAGTACTTC
TRBJ1-2	once	TRBV7-6	TRBD1	CASSLASGTVDGYTF	TGTGCCAGCAGCTTAGCGTCCGGGACAGTTGATGGCTACACCTTC
TRBJ1-2	.	TRBV18	TRBD1	CASSPLIGQGASGYTF	TGTGCCAGCTCACCACTTATAGGACAGGGGGCCTCTGGCTACACCTTC